The T cell receptor beta chain described here comes from a study of cytomegalovirus exposure and HLA in healthy donors. As for the study in general: Earlier, some 200 million T cells were analyzed, and more than 100 million unique TCR beta sequences were found among them.

The PCR used 60 Vbeta and 13 Jbeta primers. This table comes from immunoSEQ multiplex PCR, and its TCRdb copy is limited to in-frame clones, with some not included. Here the sample spans roughly 170,000 clones, 77% being singletons. The CDR3 consists of 15 residues. V was pared by 5 bases and J by 4 bases, with 8 bases of the junction left unmatched. The germline V gene encodes CDR1 MDHEN and CDR2 SYDVKM. The study, taken as a whole, reports: TRBV6-2, TRBV6-3 and some other V segments were unresolvable in 87-base-pair reads. In vitro experiments confirmed that three CMV-associated chains were specific for CMV antigens. Sequence variants that were highly shared formed a cluster that was likely a sequencing artifact.

As regards this clone: Its antigen remains unknown.

The sample consisted of PBMCs. The source of this sequence is a woman younger than 45 in good health and CMV-seronegative. This rearrangement joins TRBV28 to TRBJ2-7; 10 bases are shared with TRBD1. DNA of the CDR3: TGTGCCAGCAGTCTCCCGGGACAGGGGTTATACGAGCAGTACTTC. Protein: CASSLPGQGLYEQYF.